Here is one T cell receptor (beta chain) with its context. The antigen remains unidentified. From germline, CDR1 is SGHVS and CDR2 FQNEAQ. V shed 4 bases and J 0 bases; nucleotides not matched to a gene: 8. The CDR3 has 16 residues. These data originate in a study of T-cell memory formation after mild COVID-19. Study-level points and caveats: Most CD4+ clones that shrank were in CM and EM, while CD8+ ones turned up in EMRA. Clones contracting across day 15 to 85 had a balanced CD4/CD8 profile; later expanding clones leaned CD4+.

MiXCR, applied by TCRdb to the 5' RACE reads, yields one record per CDR3 protein. The sample consists of approximately 440,000 distinct CDR3 sequences, around 20% of them appearing once. This TCR was sampled from an adult woman who had mild COVID-19 (a few samples of this study predate the infection). Cell type and time point are not known. Sequenced material: PBMCs or a T cell subset sorted from them (not recorded which). The J gene is TRBJ2-7, the V gene TRBV7-8; 8 bases line up with TRBD2. CDR3 sequence: CASSSSGTRTSYEQYF. CDR3 sequence (DNA): TGTGCCAGCAGCTCGTCCGGGACTAGAACCTCCTACGAGCAGTACTTC.